Below are 23 T cell receptor beta chains sequenced from a single sample in a study of graft-versus-host responses after intestinal transplantation (dated by TCRdb to the early 2020s). To isolate intraepithelial and lamina propria lymphocytes from graft specimens, dithiothreitol, EDTA incubations and collagenase D digestion were used. Libraries were built with the immunoSEQ multiplex PCR assay. This immuneACCESS table, as held by TCRdb, lists in-frame sequences with V and J called but not all clones. Of the missing ones, under half trace to an unresolved V gene in checked studies; the others have no known cause. This sample gives about 30,000 clones in total; around four fifths of them show up just once. 3% of the sample belongs to the ten largest clones. This material consisted of ileum tissue, taken 98 days after intestinal transplantation. These receptors were obtained from a human patient who received an intestinal transplant, so some T cells may come from the graft donor.

Only a few counts were recorded for this clone. The chain carries TRBV21-1 and TRBJ2-5; TRBD2, the table's D call, was not compared with the DNA. TRBV21-1 is flagged as a pseudogene. There are 13 residues in the CDR3. The CDR3 DNA reads as TGTGCCAGCAGCCGGTGGTTCCAAGAGACCCAGTACTTC. Translation gives CASSRWFQETQYF.

As DNA, the CDR3 is TGTGCCAGCAGTGCGGAGGACAGGGAAAATTCACCCCTCCACTTT. Its translation: CASSAEDRENSPLHF. The V call is TRBV6-4, the J call TRBJ1-6; 8 nucleotides line up with TRBD1. The CDR3 consists of 15 residues. V dropped 4 bases and J dropped 7; count of bases not matched to a gene: 6. Germline V gives CDR1 MRHNA, CDR2 SNTAGT.

A single count supports this clone. The V and J genes are TRBV7-9 and TRBJ2-5, with 10 bases fitting TRBD2. The CDR3 length is 17 residues. Looked up from germline, CDR1 is SEHNR and CDR2 is FQNEAQ (reference sequence). V was pared by 5 bases and J by 2 bases, with 11 bases of the junction left unmatched. The CDR3 region has the DNA TGTGCCAGCAGCCCCCGGGGGGAAGCGGGGGGGCAAGAGACCCAGTACTTC. Its protein product is CASSPRGEAGGQETQYF.

V usage is TRBV18 and J usage is TRBJ1-1, with 7 nucleotides matching TRBD1. The CDR3 is made up of 14 amino acids. Looked up from germline, CDR1 is KGHSH and CDR2 is LQKENI. Germline trimming cut 3 bases from V and 3 bases from J; bases unmatched to any gene: 4. The CDR3 region is CASSPFQGDTEAFF. Here the CDR3 DNA reads TGTGCCAGCTCACCTTTTCAGGGGGACACTGAAGCTTTCTTT. The complete variable domain, with remaining parts taken from reference TRBV18 and TRBJ1-1, reads NAGVMQNPRHLVRRRGQEARLRCSPMKGHSHVYWYRQLPEEGLKFMVYLQKENIIDESGMPKERFSAEFPKEGPSILRIQQVVRGDSAAYFCASSPFQGDTEAFFGQGTRLTVV.

The chain joins TRBV19 to TRBJ1-2; D perhaps matches TRBD1 (6 bases). Germline CDR1 reads LNHDA; CDR2 reads SQIVND (reference sequence). V was cut by 7 bases and J by 0 bases, with 12 bases left in between. This CDR3 is built from 14 residues. CDR3 coding DNA: TGTGCCAGTATCGGGACACCTACTAACTATGGCTACACCTTC. Its translation is CASIGTPTNYGYTF.

The chain joins TRBV10-3 to TRBJ1-2; D is unclear. Germline CDR1 reads ENHRY; CDR2 reads SYGVKD. The CDR3 loop spans 11 amino acids. The ends were cut back, 6 bases at V and 4 bases at J, with 6 bases in the middle. Written as DNA, the CDR3 is TGTGCCATCAGAAAAAGCTATGGCTACACCTTC. Protein sequence: CAIRKSYGYTF.

This clone came up a few times. The V gene is TRBV5-1, the J gene TRBJ2-5; the D gene is possibly TRBD2 (6 bases). CDR3 length: 14 amino acids. Germline values: CDR1 SGHRS, CDR2 YFSETQ. V was shortened by 0 bases and J by 3 bases, with 9 bases between the two germline ends. CDR3 DNA sequence: TGCGCCAGCAGCTTGGTCCCGGGGGAAGAGACCCAGTACTTC. This gives the protein CASSLVPGEETQYF.

V usage is TRBV27 and J usage is TRBJ2-5; maybe TRBD2 (7 bases). Trimming removed 3 bases from V and 4 bases from J, with 12 bases in between. Per germline, CDR1 MNHEY and CDR2 SMNVEV (reference sequence). The CDR3 is made up of 14 amino acids. The CDR3 DNA reads as TGTGCCAGCAGTTTGGGGGGGACACCAGAGACCCAGTACTTC. Translation: CASSLGGTPETQYF.

The chain has TRBV11-2 and TRBJ1-2; maybe TRBD1 (5 bases). Germline V gene data show CDR1 as SGHAT and CDR2 as FQNNGV. CDR3 length: 13 residues. V gave up 1 base and J gave up 2 bases, with 5 bases separating them. The CDR3 DNA is TGTGCCAGCAGCTTAGGGACAAACTATGGCTACACCTTC. Translating it yields CASSLGTNYGYTF.

The CDR3 nucleotides read TGTGCTAGTGGTACTCAGGGGGCAGCGGAAGCTTTCTTT. It is translated as CASGTQGAAEAFF. The chain combines TRBV12-5 with TRBJ1-1; 8 nucleotides line up with TRBD1. Germline CDR1 is LGHNT and CDR2 is FRNRAP. CDR3 length: 13 residues. Germline trimming cut 5 bases from V and 8 bases from J; bases unmatched to any gene: 7. Full variable domain (remainder filled in from reference TRBV12-5 and TRBJ1-1): DARVTQTPRHKVTEMGQEVTMRCQPILGHNTVFWYRQTMMQGLELLAYFRNRAPLDDSGMPKDRFSAEMPDATLATLKIQPSEPRDSAVYFCASGTQGAAEAFFGQGTRLTVV.

The rearrangement joins TRBV6-1 to TRBJ2-5, with TRBD2 matching over 8 bases. From germline, CDR1 is MNHNS and CDR2 SASEGT. V shed 1 base and J 1 base; nucleotides not matched to a gene: 8. This CDR3 comprises 17 residues. DNA for the CDR3: TGTGCCAGCAGTGAAGGTCGACGGGGGGGCCGCCAAGAGACCCAGTACTTC. Its translation: CASSEGRRGGRQETQYF.

The sample holds one count of this clone. The chain recombines TRBV6-5 with TRBJ1-1; D is unresolved. This CDR3 region has 13 residues. V dropped 0 bases and J dropped 2 bases, with 4 bases sitting between them. The V gene's germline CDR1 is MNHEY and CDR2 SVGAGI. CDR3 nucleotide sequence: TGTGCCAGCAGTTACTCGGATAACACTGAAGCTTTCTTT. Encoded protein: CASSYSDNTEAFF.

The chain is built from TRBV6-5 and TRBJ2-3; D ambiguous. In germline, CDR1 is MNHEY, CDR2 SVGAGI. Trimming pared 5 bases from V and 8 bases from J, leaving 11 bases between. This CDR3 is 12 amino acids long. This CDR3 reads CASSLNEVTQYF. CDR3 bases: TGTGCCAGCAGTCTCAATGAGGTTACGCAGTATTTT.

V and J are TRBV28 and TRBJ2-7; 7 positions agree with TRBD1. CDR3 length equals 18 residues. The germline gives CDR1 MDHEN, CDR2 SYDVKM. The V and J ends lost 1 base and 4 bases, in that order; junction bases with no gene match: 16. DNA for the CDR3: TGTGCCAGCAGTTTATCGACTACGGGACAGATAATCCAATACGAGCAGTACTTC. This sequence encodes CASSLSTTGQIIQYEQYF.

The chain uses TRBV5-1 and TRBJ1-1; D possibly corresponds to TRBD1 (6 bases). Trimming removed 4 bases from V and 1 base from J, with 14 bases in between. Germline CDR1 SGHRS, CDR2 YFSETQ. There are 15 residues in the CDR3. The CDR3 spells CASSPREGENTEAFF. DNA of the CDR3: TGCGCCAGCAGCCCTCGGGAGGGGGAGAACACTGAAGCTTTCTTT.

This chain connects TRBV27 to TRBJ2-7; D is possibly TRBD1 (6 bases). The CDR3 is 14 residues long. Deletions cut 4 bases from V and 2 bases from J, with 12 bases between. Germline CDR1 is MNHEY and CDR2 is SMNVEV (reference sequence). In DNA, the CDR3 is TGTGCCAGCAGTTCTTCCCGGGACACCTACGAGCAGTACTTC. Amino acids: CASSSSRDTYEQYF.

This rearrangement joins TRBV15 to TRBJ1-3; D ambiguous. Germline values: CDR1 LNHNV, CDR2 YYDKDF (reference sequence). This CDR3 comprises 15 residues. V was cut by 5 bases and J by 0 bases, with 11 bases left in between. In nucleotides, the CDR3 is TGTGCCACCAGCTTTCTGTTCGGCTCTGGAAACACCATATATTTT. Translating it yields CATSFLFGSGNTIYF.

This clone was detected once. The chain recombines TRBV29-1 with TRBJ1-1, with D unclear. There are 13 residues in the CDR3. V was pared by 8 bases and J by 11 bases, with 24 bases between. Germline assignment: CDR1 SQVTM and CDR2 ANQGSEA. The CDR3 loop is CSFSTEGGWVAFF. DNA of the CDR3: TGCAGCTTCTCGACGGAGGGCGGTTGGGTTGCTTTCTTT.

This clone occurred once. The chain links TRBV5-4 to TRBJ2-7; the D gene is possibly TRBD2 (5 bases). V lost 2 bases and J lost 5, with 11 bases in between. This CDR3 spans 13 amino acids. CDR1 and CDR2 (germline): SGHNT, YYREEE (reference sequence). The CDR3 DNA sequence: TGTGCCAGCAGCTTCCTTTCGGGGAACGAGCAGTACTTC. This encodes CASSFLSGNEQYF.

CDR3 bases: TGTGCCTCACCCTCCGGGCAGTACTTC. Its protein product is CASPSGQYF. The rearrangement uses TRBV11-3 and TRBJ2-7; no firm D call. The V gene's germline CDR1 is SGHNT and CDR2 YENEEA. Trimming took 11 bases from V and 9 from J, leaving 11 bases between them. The CDR3 spans 9 residues.

Only one count was recorded for this clone. The V gene is TRBV4-2, the J gene TRBJ2-1; D ambiguous. Germline lookup yields CDR1 LGHNA and CDR2 YNFKEQ. V was cut by 0 bases and J by 2 bases, with 11 bases left in between. This CDR3 region has 16 residues. The CDR3 nucleotides read TGTGCCAGCAGCCAAGATCGGCTCATAACCTACAATGAGCAGTTCTTC. This codes for CASSQDRLITYNEQFF.

The chain is built from TRBV7-9 and TRBJ2-2; D not certain. Trimming removed 2 bases at V and 2 bases at J, with 6 bases between. The CDR3 is 14 amino acids. Germline assignment: CDR1 SEHNR and CDR2 FQNEAQ (reference sequence). CDR3 coding DNA: TGTGCCAGCAGCTTAAAGGGTAACACCGGGGAGCTGTTTTTT. This encodes CASSLKGNTGELFF.

The V call is TRBV2, the J call TRBJ2-4, with no clear D. V was pared by 4 bases and J by 2 bases, with 12 bases between. This CDR3 comprises 15 residues. Germline V gene lookup returns CDR1 SNHLY and CDR2 FYNNEI. This CDR3 is CASSGTGASKNIQYF. CDR3 bases: TGTGCCAGCAGTGGAACCGGAGCGTCCAAAAACATTCAGTACTTC.